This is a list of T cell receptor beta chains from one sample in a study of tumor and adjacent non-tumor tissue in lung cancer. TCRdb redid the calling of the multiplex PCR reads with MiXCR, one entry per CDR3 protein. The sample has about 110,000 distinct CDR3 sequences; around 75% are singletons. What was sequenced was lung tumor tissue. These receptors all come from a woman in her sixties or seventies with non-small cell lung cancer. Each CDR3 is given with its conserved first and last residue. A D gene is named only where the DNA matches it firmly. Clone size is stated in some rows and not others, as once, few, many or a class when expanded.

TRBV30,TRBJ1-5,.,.,TGTGCCTGGAATGTTGTTGAGGGTCAGCCCCAGCATTTT,CAWNVVEGQPQHF
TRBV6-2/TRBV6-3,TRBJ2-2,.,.,TGTCCCAGCAGTTACACCCAACAGAGGGCCAAGGCCGGGGAGCTGTTTTTT,CPSSYTQQRAKAGELFF
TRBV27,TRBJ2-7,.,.,TGTGCCAGCAGCGTCACCGGGACACAAGCCCTCGAGCAGTACTTC,CASSVTGTQALEQYF
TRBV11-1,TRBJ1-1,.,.,TGTGCCAGGGGCTTACTGGCAGACACTGAAGCTTTCTTT,CARGLLADTEAFF
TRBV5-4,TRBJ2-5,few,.,TGTGCCAGCAGCTCGACGGGCAGGGAGACCCAGCACTTC,CASSSTGRETQHF
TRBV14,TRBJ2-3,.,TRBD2,TGTGCCAGCGCAGCGGGGGGGGACAGCACAGATACGCAGTATTTT,CASAAGGDSTDTQYF
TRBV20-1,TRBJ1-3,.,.,TGCAGTGCTCCGAAGCGGATACAGGGCCCTGGAAACACCATATATTTT,CSAPKRIQGPGNTIYF
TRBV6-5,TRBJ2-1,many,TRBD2,TGTGCCAGCAGTTCTTTCTCGACTAGCGGGATGAATGAGCAGTTCTTC,CASSSFSTSGMNEQFF
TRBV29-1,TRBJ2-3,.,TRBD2,TGCAGCGTTGACGATAGCGGGTCAGATACGCAGTATTTT,CSVDDSGSDTQYF
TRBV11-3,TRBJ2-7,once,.,TGTGCCAACAGCAACTGGGACGGTTTTTCCTACGAGCAGTACTTC,CANSNWDGFSYEQYF
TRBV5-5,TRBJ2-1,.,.,TGTGCCAGCAGCTTCGGACCGAGCTCTTACAATGAGCAGTTCTTC,CASSFGPSSYNEQFF
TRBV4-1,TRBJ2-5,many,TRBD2,TGCGCCAGCAGCCAAGGACTAGCCCAAGAGACCCAGTACTTC,CASSQGLAQETQYF
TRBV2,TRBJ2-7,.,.,TGTGCCAGCACGAGAGACAGGACCGGAGAGCAGTACTTC,CASTRDRTGEQYF
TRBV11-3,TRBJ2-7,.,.,TGTGACAGCAGCTTGGACTATTCCGCTAGTGAGCAGTACTTC,CDSSLDYSASEQYF
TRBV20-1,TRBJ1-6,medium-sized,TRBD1,TGCAGCCCGACAGGGGATAATTCACCCCTCCACTTT,CSPTGDNSPLHF
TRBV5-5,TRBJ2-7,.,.,TGTGCTAGCAGCTTGGCACCTACCTACGAGCAGTACTTC,CASSLAPTYEQYF
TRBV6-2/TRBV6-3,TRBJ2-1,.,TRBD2,TGTGCCAGCAGCCCGACTAGCGGGAGGGCCGCAAACTATGAGCTGTTCTTC,CASSPTSGRAANYELFF
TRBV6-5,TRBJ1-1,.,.,TGTGTCAGCAACAAAACAGGGTTGAACACTGAAGCTTTCTTT,CVSNKTGLNTEAFF
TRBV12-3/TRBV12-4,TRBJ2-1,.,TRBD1,TGTGCCGGCAGTTTAACAGGGGCTAGGGTCCATGAGCAGTTCTTC,CAGSLTGARVHEQFF
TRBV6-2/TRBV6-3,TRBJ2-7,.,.,TGTGCCAGCAGTAGGATAGAGGCTTTCAGCTCCTACGAACTGTACTTC,CASSRIEAFSSYELYF
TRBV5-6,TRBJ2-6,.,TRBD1,TGTGCCAGCACCCATGGACAGGAACTAAACTCTGGGGCCAACGTCCTGACTTTC,CASTHGQELNSGANVLTF
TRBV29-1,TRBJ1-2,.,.,TGCAGCGTTGGGAACAGATACTATGGCTACACCTTC,CSVGNRYYGYTF
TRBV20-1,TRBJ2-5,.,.,TGCAGTGGTATTAACGGGAGTTTTGAGACCCAGTACTTC,CSGINGSFETQYF
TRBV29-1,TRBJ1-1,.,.,TGCAGCCTTGTCAGGGACACTGGAGCTTTCTTT,CSLVRDTGAFF
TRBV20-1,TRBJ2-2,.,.,TGCAGTGCTGGAAGTACCGTGAACACCGGGGAGCTGTTTTTT,CSAGSTVNTGELFF
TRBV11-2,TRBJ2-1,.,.,TGTGTCAGCAGCCTCCTCTTAGGGGGGGGACACTACAATGAGCAGTTCTTC,CVSSLLLGGGHYNEQFF
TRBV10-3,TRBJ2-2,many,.,TGTGCCATCAGGGGCGGGTCTGACACCGGGGAGCTGTTTTTT,CAIRGGSDTGELFF
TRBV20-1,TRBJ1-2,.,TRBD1,TGCAGTGTTCGGACAGGCGGAGATGGCTACACCTTC,CSVRTGGDGYTF
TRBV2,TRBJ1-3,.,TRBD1,TGTGCCACCCATCGGCACAGGGGCGGAAACACCATATATTTT,CATHRHRGGNTIYF
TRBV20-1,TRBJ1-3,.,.,TGCAGTGCCAGGGGACATGGGGACGGTGGAAACACCATATATTTT,CSARGHGDGGNTIYF
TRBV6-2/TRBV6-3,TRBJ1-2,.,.,TGTGCCAGCAGTTACTCCGGGACAAAATGTGGCTACACCTTC,CASSYSGTKCGYTF
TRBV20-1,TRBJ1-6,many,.,TGCAGTTTTCTATCCGATCTTAATTCACCCCTCCACTTT,CSFLSDLNSPLHF
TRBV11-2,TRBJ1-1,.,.,TGTGCCAGTGTTAGAACAGGTACCACTGAAGCTTTCTTT,CASVRTGTTEAFF
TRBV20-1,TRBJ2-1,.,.,TGCAGTGCTAGCTCTCCAGTCGGCAATGAGCAGTTCTTC,CSASSPVGNEQFF
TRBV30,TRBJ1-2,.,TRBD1,TGTGCCTGGAGTTGGGGACAGGGGGCAACTAACTATGGCTACACCTTC,CAWSWGQGATNYGYTF
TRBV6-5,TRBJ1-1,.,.,TGTGCCAGCAGATCACACCATCAAAACACTGAAGCTTTGTTT,CASRSHHQNTEALF
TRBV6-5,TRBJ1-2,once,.,TGTGCCAGTAGACCCGCCCAGGGAGGCTATGACTACACCTTC,CASRPAQGGYDYTF
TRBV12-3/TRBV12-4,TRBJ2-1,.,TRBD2,TGTGCCAGCACTTTATTCGGGGCTAGCGGGATCTATGAACAGTTCTTC,CASTLFGASGIYEQFF
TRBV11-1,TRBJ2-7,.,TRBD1,TGTGCCAGCAGCTTAGCGGGACAGGGAGAGTCCTACGAGCACTACTTC,CASSLAGQGESYEHYF
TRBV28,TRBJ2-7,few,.,TGTGCCAGCAGACTCGGGCATGGGGGTTACGAGCAGTACTTC,CASRLGHGGYEQYF
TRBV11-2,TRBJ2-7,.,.,TGTGGCAGCAGCCCAACCGTGGTTTCCTACGAGCGGTACTTC,CGSSPTVVSYERYF
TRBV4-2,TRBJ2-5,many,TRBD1,TGTGCCAGCAGCCCCCGACAGGGGCGGGAAGAGACCCAGTACTTC,CASSPRQGREETQYF
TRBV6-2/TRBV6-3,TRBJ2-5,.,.,TGTGCCAGCAGTGAACTAGAGACGTGCCAAGAGACCCAGTACTTC,CASSELETCQETQYF